The 17 T cell receptor beta chains listed next were all sequenced from one sample in a study of CD8 T cells in Susac syndrome (dated by TCRdb to the late 2010s). The library was prepared using the immunoSEQ multiplex PCR assay. RNA was extracted using the RNeasy kit, and about 0.45 to 1 ug of the RNA was reverse transcribed with random hexamers. TCRdb reran the public reads through fastp at Q25 and MiXCR, keeping productive beta chains. CDR3 protein sequences are deduplicated, and each keeps its most common genes and DNA. The sample records over 95,000 distinct CDR3 sequences, under 95% of which are singletons. The ten biggest clones cover approximately 0.12% of the sample. Sequencing was carried out using CD8+ T cells from PBMCs. These receptors all come from a human donor in good health.

V gene TRBV19 combines with J gene TRBJ2-5, with 13 bases that match TRBD2. V shed 1 base, J shed 2 bases, and the junction held 7 bases outside the gene matches. CDR1 is LNHDA and CDR2 is SQIVND in the germline V gene (reference sequence). The CDR3 contains 18 residues. DNA of the CDR3: TGTGCCAGTAGTATAGGAGGCAGACTAGCGGGGGGTCAAGAGACCCAGTACTTC. Residues: CASSIGGRLAGGQETQYF.

The rearrangement links TRBV5-1 to TRBJ2-6, with TRBD1 identical over 9 bases. This CDR3 region has 16 residues. Per the germline V gene, CDR1 is SGHRS and CDR2 is YFSETQ. The ends lost 5 bases at V and 0 bases at J; junction bases unmatched: 3. CDR3 sequence (DNA): TGCGCCAGCAGTATACAGGGGGCCTCTGGGGCCAACGTCCTGACTTTC. Protein product: CASSIQGASGANVLTF.

The chain has TRBV14 and TRBJ2-7; 7 bases are shared with TRBD2. The CDR3 contains 15 residues. With 2 bases clipped from V and 6 bases from J, the junction kept 10 bases outside the gene matches. Germline values: CDR1 SGHDN, CDR2 FVKESK. The CDR3 bases are TGTGCCAGCAGCCAACGGCGGGAGTGGACCGGCGAGCAGTACTTC. Protein sequence: CASSQRREWTGEQYF.

The gene calls are TRBV6-2 or TRBV6-3 and TRBJ1-1; D gene uncertain. This CDR3 spans 12 amino acids. The V end was cut by 3 bases, the J end by 3 bases, with 5 bases between. The V gene's germline CDR1 is MNHEY and CDR2 SVGEGT. The CDR3 bases are TGTGCCAGCAGTTATCAGGACACTGAAGCTTTCTTT. Its translation is CASSYQDTEAFF.

The chain links TRBV6-2 or TRBV6-3 to TRBJ1-1; 9 nucleotides align to TRBD1. The germline CDR1 and CDR2 sequences are MNHEY and SVGEGT. The CDR3 is made up of 16 amino acids. The trim removed 6 bases at V and 6 bases at J, leaving 14 bases unmatched. The CDR3 DNA follows: TGTGCCAGCAGCGAATCCCTACAGGGGGCAGGACCTGAAGCTTTCTTT. Its protein is CASSESLQGAGPEAFF.

The chain joins TRBV12-5 to TRBJ1-5; TRBD1 is a possible D gene (5 bases). The ends were cut back, 6 bases at V and 0 bases at J, with 18 bases in the middle. This CDR3 is built from 17 residues. Germline lookup yields CDR1 LGHNT and CDR2 FRNRAP. CDR3 sequence reads: CASGLSATEYSNQPQHF. The CDR3 coding sequence is TGTGCTAGTGGCCTCTCCGCGACAGAGTATAGCAATCAGCCCCAGCATTTT.

The chain recombines TRBV9 with TRBJ2-7; D uncertain. Germline CDR1 and CDR2: SGDLS and YYNGEE. This CDR3 has 14 residues. V gave up 0 bases and J gave up 3 bases, with 10 bases separating them. As DNA, the CDR3 is TGTGCCAGCAGCGTAGCGGAACAGAGCTACGAGCAGTACTTC. Translating it yields CASSVAEQSYEQYF.

The chain joins TRBV7-8 to TRBJ2-3, with 7 nucleotides matching TRBD1. V lost 5 bases to trimming and J lost 4 bases; unmatched junction nucleotides: 15. Per the germline V gene, CDR1 is SGHVS and CDR2 is FQNEAQ. The CDR3 contains 17 residues. CDR3 protein: CASSTPPYDRAPDTQYF. CDR3 coding DNA: TGTGCCAGCAGCACCCCTCCCTATGACAGGGCCCCAGATACGCAGTATTTT.

V and J are TRBV20-1 and TRBJ2-5, with 10 bases fitting TRBD2. CDR1 and CDR2 from the germline V gene are DFQATT and SNEGSKA (reference sequence). The CDR3 is 18 amino acids. The ends lost 0 bases at V and 7 bases at J; junction bases unmatched: 17. CDR3 coding DNA: TGCAGTGCTAGAGATCTTTCCGGCCTAGCGGGGGTCCTTGGGACCCAGTACTTC. As protein: CSARDLSGLAGVLGTQYF.

V usage is TRBV7-9 and J usage is TRBJ2-2; tentative D call: TRBD2 (6 bases). CDR3 length equals 16 residues. The V end lost 2 bases, the J end lost 2 bases, and 12 bases lay between the germline ends. Looked up from germline, CDR1 is SEHNR and CDR2 is FQNEAQ (reference sequence). The CDR3 region is CASSLIGRENTGELFF. The CDR3 DNA sequence: TGTGCCAGCAGCTTAATCGGGAGAGAAAACACCGGGGAGCTGTTTTTT. Drawing the rest from reference TRBV7-9 and TRBJ2-2, the complete variable domain is DTGVSQNPRHKITKRGQNVTFRCDPISEHNRLYWYRQTLGQGPEFLTYFQNEAQLEKSRLLSDRFSAERPKGSFSTLEIQRTEQGDSAMYLCASSLIGRENTGELFFGEGSRLTVL.

This sequence joins TRBV19 and TRBJ1-5; 8 bases align to TRBD1. The CDR3 has 16 residues. Germline CDR1 is LNHDA and CDR2 is SQIVND (reference sequence). V lost 7 bases, J lost 2 bases, and 10 bases stayed unmatched. The CDR3: CASTTLGQGGNQPQHF. The CDR3 DNA reads TGTGCCAGTACCACCCTTGGACAGGGCGGCAATCAGCCCCAGCATTTT.

The chain employs TRBV4-1 and TRBJ1-5; 7 bases line up with TRBD1. The CDR3 is made up of 15 amino acids. In germline, CDR1 is MGHRA, CDR2 YSYEKL. V shed 1 base, J shed 7 bases, and the junction held 7 bases outside the gene matches. The CDR3: CASSQGGGGAQPQHF. Here the CDR3 DNA reads TGCGCCAGCAGCCAAGGAGGAGGGGGCGCCCAGCCCCAGCATTTT.

The chain is built from TRBV18 and TRBJ1-6; a weak D match, TRBD1 (6 bases). The CDR3 consists of 16 residues. The ends were cut back, 2 bases at V and 7 bases at J, with 15 bases in the middle. Germline V gene data show CDR1 as KGHSH and CDR2 as LQKENI. The CDR3 here is CASSPFSGVENSPLHF. CDR3 nucleotide sequence: TGTGCCAGCTCACCATTTTCAGGGGTCGAGAATTCACCCCTCCACTTT.

The chain links TRBV7-3 to TRBJ2-3; the D gene could be TRBD1 or TRBD2 (5 bases each). This CDR3 comprises 14 residues. Germline V gives CDR1 SGHTA, CDR2 FQGTGA. Trimming left V 5 bases short and J 4 bases short, with 13 bases between. The CDR3 loop is CASSPGMGPDTQYF. Here the CDR3 DNA reads TGTGCCAGCAGCCCGGGGATGGGGCCAGATACGCAGTATTTT.

The rearrangement joins TRBV20-1 to TRBJ1-1; D not resolved. The CDR3 consists of 13 residues. Trimming cost V 1 base and J 0 bases, with 6 bases left between them. Germline V CDR1 and CDR2: DFQATT, SNEGSKA (reference sequence). In DNA, the CDR3 is TGCAGTGCTAGAGTCCGCCTGAACACTGAAGCTTTCTTT. Its protein is CSARVRLNTEAFF.

The rearrangement links TRBV29-1 to TRBJ2-2; D possibly corresponds to TRBD1 (6 bases). The ends were cut back, 3 bases at V and 4 bases at J, with 24 bases in the middle. CDR1 is SQVTM and CDR2 is ANQGSEA in the germline V gene. This CDR3 has 18 amino acids. CDR3 sequence reads: CSVETGTTGQGSTGELFF. CDR3 bases: TGCAGCGTTGAGACGGGGACCACGGGACAAGGGTCCACCGGGGAGCTGTTTTTT.

V and J are TRBV6-5 and TRBJ2-2; TRBD1 is a possible D gene (6 bases). Germline assignment: CDR1 MNHEY and CDR2 SVGAGI. Trimming stripped 5 bases from V and 3 bases from J, with 13 bases between. The CDR3 covers 15 residues. In DNA form, the CDR3 reads TGTGCCAGCAGTCGGGCTGGGGGCGACACCGGGGAGCTGTTTTTT. Encoded protein: CASSRAGGDTGELFF.